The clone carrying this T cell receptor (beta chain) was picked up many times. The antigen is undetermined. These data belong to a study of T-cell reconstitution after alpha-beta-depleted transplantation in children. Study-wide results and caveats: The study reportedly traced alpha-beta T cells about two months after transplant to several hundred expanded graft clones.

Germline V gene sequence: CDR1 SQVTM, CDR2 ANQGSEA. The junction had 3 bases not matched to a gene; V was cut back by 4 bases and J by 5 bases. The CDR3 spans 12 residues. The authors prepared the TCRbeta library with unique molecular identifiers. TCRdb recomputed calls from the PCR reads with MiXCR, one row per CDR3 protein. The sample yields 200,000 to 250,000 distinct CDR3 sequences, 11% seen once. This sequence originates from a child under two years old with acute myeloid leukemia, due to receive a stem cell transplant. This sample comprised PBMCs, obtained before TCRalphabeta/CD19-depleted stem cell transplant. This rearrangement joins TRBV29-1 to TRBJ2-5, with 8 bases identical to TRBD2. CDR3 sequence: CSVAPGGETQYF. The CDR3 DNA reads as TGCAGCGTTGCTCCGGGGGGGGAGACCCAGTACTTC.